This TCR beta chain was sequenced for a study of blood T cell repertoires in COVID-19. Produced via immunoSEQ multiplex PCR; TCRdb's table is partial and in-frame only. The sample includes more than 300,000 clones, 87% of them seen just once. The ends lost 3 bases at V and 1 base at J; junction bases unmatched: 1. The CDR3 covers 15 residues. CDR1 and CDR2 (germline): LNHDA, SQIVND (reference sequence). The V and J genes are TRBV19 and TRBJ2-1; 9 bases align to TRBD2. Sequencing used peripheral blood. The TCR was taken from a woman under 40 with COVID-19, enrolled during active disease. CDR3 sequence (DNA): TGTGCCAGTAGTATGAGCGGGAGGTCCTACAATGAGCAGTTCTTC. It encodes CASSMSGRSYNEQFF.